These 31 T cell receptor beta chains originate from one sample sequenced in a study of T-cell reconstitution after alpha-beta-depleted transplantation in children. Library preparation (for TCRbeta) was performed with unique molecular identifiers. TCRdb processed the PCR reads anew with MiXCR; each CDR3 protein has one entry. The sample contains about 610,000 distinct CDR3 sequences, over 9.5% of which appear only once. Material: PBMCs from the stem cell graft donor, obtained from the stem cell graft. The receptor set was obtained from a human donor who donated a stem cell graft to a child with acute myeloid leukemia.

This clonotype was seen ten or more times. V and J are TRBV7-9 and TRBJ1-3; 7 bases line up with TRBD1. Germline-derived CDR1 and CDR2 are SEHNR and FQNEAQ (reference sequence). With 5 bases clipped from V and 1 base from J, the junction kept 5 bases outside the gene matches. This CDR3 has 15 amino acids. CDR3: CASSAIQGSGNTIYF. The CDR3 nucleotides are TGTGCCAGCAGCGCTATACAGGGGTCTGGAAACACCATATATTTT.

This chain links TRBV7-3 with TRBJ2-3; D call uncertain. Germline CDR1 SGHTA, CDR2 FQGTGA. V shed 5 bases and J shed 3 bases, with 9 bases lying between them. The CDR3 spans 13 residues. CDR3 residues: CASSQKSTDTQYF. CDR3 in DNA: TGTGCCAGCAGCCAAAAATCAACAGATACGCAGTATTTT.

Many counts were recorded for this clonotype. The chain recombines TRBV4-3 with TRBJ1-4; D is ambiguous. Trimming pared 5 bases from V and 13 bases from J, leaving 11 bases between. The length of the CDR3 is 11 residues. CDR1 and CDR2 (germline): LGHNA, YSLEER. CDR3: CASSGRGRLFF. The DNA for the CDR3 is TGCGCCAGCAGCGGAAGAGGTAGACTGTTTTTT.

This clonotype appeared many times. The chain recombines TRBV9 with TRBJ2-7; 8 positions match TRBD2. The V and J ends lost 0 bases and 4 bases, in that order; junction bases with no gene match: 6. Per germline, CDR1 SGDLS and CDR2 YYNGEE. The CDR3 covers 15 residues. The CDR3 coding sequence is TGTGCCAGCAGCGTAGGGGGGACTAGAGGATACGAGCAGTACTTC. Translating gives CASSVGGTRGYEQYF.

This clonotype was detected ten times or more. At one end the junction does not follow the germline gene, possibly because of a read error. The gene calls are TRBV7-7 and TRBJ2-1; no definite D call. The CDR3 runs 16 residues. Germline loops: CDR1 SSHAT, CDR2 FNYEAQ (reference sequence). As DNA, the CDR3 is TGTGCTAGCAGCACACGCCTGACGGGCTCCTACAATGAGCAGTTCTTC. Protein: CASSTRLTGSYNEQFF. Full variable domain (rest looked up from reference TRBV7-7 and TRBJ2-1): GAGVSQSPRYKVTKRGQDVTLRCDPISSHATLYWYQQALGQGPEFLTYFNYEAQPDKSGLPSDRFSAERPEGSISTLTIQRTEQRDSAMYRCASSTRLTGSYNEQFFGPGTRLTVL.

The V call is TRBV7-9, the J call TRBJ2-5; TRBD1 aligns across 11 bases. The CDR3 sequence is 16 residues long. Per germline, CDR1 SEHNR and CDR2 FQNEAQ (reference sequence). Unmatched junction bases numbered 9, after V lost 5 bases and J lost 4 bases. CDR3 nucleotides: TGTGCCAGCAGCGGACAGGGGGCGACGGGAGGAGAGACCCAGTACTTC. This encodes CASSGQGATGGETQYF.

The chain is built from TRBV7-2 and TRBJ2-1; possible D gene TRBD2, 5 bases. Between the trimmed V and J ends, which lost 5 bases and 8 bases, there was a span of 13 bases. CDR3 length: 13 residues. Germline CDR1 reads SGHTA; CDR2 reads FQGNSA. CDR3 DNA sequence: TGTGCCAGCAGCACTTCTGCGGGCGATGAGCAGTTCTTC. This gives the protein CASSTSAGDEQFF.

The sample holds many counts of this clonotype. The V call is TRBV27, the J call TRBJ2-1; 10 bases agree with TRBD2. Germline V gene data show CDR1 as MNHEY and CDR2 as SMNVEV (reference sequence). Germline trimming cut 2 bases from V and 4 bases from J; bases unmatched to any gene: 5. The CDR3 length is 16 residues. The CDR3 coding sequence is TGTGCCAGCAGTTTACAACTAGCGGGGAGATACAATGAGCAGTTCTTC. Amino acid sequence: CASSLQLAGRYNEQFF.

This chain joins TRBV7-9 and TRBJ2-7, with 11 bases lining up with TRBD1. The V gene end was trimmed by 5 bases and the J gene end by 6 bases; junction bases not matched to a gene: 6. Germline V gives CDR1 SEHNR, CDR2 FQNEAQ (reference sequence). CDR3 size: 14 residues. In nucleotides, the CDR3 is TGTGCCAGCAGCAAGCCCGGGACAGGGGGCGAGCAGTACTTC. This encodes CASSKPGTGGEQYF. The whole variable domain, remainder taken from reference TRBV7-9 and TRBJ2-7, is DTGVSQNPRHKITKRGQNVTFRCDPISEHNRLYWYRQTLGQGPEFLTYFQNEAQLEKSRLLSDRFSAERPKGSFSTLEIQRTEQGDSAMYLCASSKPGTGGEQYFGPGTRLTVT.

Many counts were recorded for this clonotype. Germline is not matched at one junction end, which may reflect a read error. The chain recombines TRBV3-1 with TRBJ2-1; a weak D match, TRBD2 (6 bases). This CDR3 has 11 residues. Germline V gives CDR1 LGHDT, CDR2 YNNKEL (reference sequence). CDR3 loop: CASSQDGGELF. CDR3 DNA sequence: TGTGCCAGCAGCCAAGACGGGGGTGAGCTCTTC.

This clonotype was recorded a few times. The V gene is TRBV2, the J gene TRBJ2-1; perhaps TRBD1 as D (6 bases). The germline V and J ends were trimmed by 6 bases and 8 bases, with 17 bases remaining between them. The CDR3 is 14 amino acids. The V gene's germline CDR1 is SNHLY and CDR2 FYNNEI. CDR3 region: CASRTGTSQYEQFF. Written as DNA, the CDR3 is TGTGCCAGCAGGACCGGGACAAGTCAATATGAGCAGTTCTTC.

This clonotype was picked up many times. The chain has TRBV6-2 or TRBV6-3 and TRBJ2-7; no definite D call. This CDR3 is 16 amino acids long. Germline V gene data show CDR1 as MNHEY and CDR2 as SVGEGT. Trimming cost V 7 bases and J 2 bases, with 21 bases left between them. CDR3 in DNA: TGTGCCAGCACCACAAGCCGGCGGTTGGGCGCCTACGAGCAGTACTTC. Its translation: CASTTSRRLGAYEQYF.

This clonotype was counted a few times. CDR3 amino acids: CASSQEGQVSSYEQYF. CDR3 coding DNA: TGTGCCAGCAGCCAAGAAGGACAGGTCAGCTCCTACGAGCAGTACTTC. The rearrangement links TRBV3-1 to TRBJ2-7; 7 bases align to TRBD1. V lost 0 bases, J lost 0 bases, and 5 bases stayed unmatched. In germline, CDR1 is LGHDT, CDR2 YNNKEL (reference sequence). CDR3 size: 16 residues.

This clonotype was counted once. The CDR3 here is CASSPHRTSGYEQYF. The CDR3 coding sequence is TGTGCCAGCAGCCCCCACCGGACTAGCGGTTACGAGCAGTACTTC. V usage is TRBV6-2 or TRBV6-3 and J usage is TRBJ2-7; 10 nucleotides match TRBD2. This CDR3 is 15 amino acids long. The V gene's germline CDR1 is MNHEY and CDR2 SVGEGT. V was pared by 6 bases and J by 4 bases, with 9 bases of the junction left unmatched.

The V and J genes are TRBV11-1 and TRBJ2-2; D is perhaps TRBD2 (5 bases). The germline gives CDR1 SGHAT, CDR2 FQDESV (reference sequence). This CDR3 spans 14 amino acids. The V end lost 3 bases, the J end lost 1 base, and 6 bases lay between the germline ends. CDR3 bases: TGTGCCAGCAGCTTGCGGGTGAACACCGGGGAGCTGTTTTTT. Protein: CASSLRVNTGELFF. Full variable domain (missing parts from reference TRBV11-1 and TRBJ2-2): EAEVAQSPRYKITEKSQAVAFWCDPISGHATLYWYRQILGQGPELLVQFQDESVVDDSQLPKDRFSAERLKGVDSTLKIQPAELGDSAMYLCASSLRVNTGELFFGEGSRLTVL.

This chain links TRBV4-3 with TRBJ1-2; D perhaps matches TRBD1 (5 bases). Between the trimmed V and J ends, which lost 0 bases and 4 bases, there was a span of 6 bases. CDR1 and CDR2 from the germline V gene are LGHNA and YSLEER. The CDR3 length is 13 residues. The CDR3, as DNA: TGCGCCAGCAGCCAAGAACAGGCCTATGGCTACACCTTC. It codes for CASSQEQAYGYTF.

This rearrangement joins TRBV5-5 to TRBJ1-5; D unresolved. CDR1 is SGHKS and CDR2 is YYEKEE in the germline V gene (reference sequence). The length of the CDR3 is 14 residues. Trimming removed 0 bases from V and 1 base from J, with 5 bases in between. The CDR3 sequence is CASSLVRSNQPQHF. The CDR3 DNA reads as TGTGCCAGCAGCTTGGTCAGAAGCAATCAGCCCCAGCATTTT.

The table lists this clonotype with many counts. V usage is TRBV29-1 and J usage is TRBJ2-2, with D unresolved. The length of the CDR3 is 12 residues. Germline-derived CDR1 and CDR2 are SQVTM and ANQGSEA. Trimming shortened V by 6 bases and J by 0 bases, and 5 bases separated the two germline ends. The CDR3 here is CSVTANTGELFF. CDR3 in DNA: TGCAGCGTGACTGCGAACACCGGGGAGCTGTTTTTT.

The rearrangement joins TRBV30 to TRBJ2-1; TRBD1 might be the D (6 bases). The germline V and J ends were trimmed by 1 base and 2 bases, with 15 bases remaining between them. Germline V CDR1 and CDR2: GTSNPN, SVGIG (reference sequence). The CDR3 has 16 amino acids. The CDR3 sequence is CAWSGPGQTPYNEQFF. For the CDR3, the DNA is TGTGCCTGGAGTGGCCCCGGACAGACCCCCTACAATGAGCAGTTCTTC. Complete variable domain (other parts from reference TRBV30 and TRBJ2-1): SQTIHQWPATLVQPVGSPLSLECTVEGTSNPNLYWYRQAAGRGLQLLFYSVGIGQISSEVPQNLSASRPQDRQFILSSKKLLLSDSGFYLCAWSGPGQTPYNEQFFGPGTRLTVL.

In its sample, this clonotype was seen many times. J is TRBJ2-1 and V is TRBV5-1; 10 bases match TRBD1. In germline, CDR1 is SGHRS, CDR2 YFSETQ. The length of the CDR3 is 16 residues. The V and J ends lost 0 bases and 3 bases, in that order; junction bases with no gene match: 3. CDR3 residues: CASSLGTGGVYNEQFF. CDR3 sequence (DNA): TGCGCCAGCAGCTTGGGGACAGGGGGGGTCTACAATGAGCAGTTCTTC.

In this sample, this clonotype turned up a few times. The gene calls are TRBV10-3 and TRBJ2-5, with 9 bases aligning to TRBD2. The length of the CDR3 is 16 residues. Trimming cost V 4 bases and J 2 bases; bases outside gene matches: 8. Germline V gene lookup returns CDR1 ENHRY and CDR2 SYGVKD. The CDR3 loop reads CAISGSSGSVQETQYF. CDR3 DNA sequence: TGTGCCATCAGTGGGAGTAGCGGGAGTGTACAAGAGACCCAGTACTTC.

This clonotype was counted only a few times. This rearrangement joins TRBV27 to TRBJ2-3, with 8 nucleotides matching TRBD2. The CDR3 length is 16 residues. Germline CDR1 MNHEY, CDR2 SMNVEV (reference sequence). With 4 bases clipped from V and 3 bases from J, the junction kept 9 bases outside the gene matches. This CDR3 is CASSSRGGRETDTQYF. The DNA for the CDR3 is TGTGCCAGCAGTTCTCGGGGGGGGCGCGAGACAGATACGCAGTATTTT.

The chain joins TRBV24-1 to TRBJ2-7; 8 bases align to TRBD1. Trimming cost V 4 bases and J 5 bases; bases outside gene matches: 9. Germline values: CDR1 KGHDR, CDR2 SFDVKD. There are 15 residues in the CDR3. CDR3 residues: CATSDTTGVGDEQYF. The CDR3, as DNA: TGTGCCACCAGTGACACGACAGGGGTCGGCGACGAGCAGTACTTC.

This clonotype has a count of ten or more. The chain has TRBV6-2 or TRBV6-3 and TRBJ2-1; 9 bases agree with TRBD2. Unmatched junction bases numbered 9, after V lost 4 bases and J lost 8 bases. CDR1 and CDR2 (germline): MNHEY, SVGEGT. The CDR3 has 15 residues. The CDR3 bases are TGTGCCAGCAGTTCCGGGACTAGCCCCATCGATGAGCAGTTCTTC. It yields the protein CASSSGTSPIDEQFF.

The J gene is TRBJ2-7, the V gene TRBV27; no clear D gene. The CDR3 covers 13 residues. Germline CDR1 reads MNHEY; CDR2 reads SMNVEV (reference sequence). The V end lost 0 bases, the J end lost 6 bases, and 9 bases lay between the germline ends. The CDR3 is CASSLSITGEQYF. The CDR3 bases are TGTGCCAGCAGTTTATCGATAACTGGCGAGCAGTACTTC.

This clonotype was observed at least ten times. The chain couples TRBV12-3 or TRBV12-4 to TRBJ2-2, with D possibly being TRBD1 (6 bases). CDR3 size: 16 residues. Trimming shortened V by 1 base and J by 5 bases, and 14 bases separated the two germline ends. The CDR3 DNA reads TGTGCCAGCAGTTTAGGGACAGTGGGGTGGACCGGGGAGCTGTTTTTT. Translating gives CASSLGTVGWTGELFF.

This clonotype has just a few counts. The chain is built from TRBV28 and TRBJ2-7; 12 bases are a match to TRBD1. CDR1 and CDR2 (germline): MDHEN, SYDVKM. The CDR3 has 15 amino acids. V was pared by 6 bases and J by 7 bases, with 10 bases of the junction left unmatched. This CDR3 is CASSPRGTGGVEQYF. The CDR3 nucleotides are TGTGCCAGCAGCCCACGGGGGACAGGGGGCGTGGAGCAGTACTTC.

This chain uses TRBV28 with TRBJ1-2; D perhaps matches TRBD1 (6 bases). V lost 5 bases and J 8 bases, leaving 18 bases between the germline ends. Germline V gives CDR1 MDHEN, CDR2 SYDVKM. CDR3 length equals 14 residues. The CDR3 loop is CASSPTGMLGGYTF. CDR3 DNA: TGTGCCAGCAGTCCCACAGGGATGCTAGGCGGCTACACCTTC.

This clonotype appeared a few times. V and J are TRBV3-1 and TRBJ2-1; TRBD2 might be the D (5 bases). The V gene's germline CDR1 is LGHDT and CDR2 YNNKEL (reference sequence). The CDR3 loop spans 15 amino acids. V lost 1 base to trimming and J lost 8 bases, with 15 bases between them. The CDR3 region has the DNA TGTGCCAGCAGCCAAGGGGTGGCATCAGCGGATGAGCAGTTCTTC. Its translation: CASSQGVASADEQFF.

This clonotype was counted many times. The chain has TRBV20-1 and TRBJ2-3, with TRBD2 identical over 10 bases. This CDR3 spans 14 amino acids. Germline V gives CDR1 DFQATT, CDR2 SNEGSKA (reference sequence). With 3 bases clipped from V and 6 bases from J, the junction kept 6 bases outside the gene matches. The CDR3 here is CSASPSGSGDTQYF. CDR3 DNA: TGCAGTGCTAGTCCTAGCGGGAGTGGTGATACGCAGTATTTT.

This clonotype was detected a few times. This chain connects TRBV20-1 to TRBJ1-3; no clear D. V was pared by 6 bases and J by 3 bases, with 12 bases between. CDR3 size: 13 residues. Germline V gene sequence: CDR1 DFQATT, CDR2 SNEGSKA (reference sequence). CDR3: CSAGMGIGNTIYF. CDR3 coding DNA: TGCAGTGCGGGGATGGGGATTGGAAACACCATATATTTT.